Below are 3 T cell receptor beta chains sequenced from a single sample in a study of PD-L1 blockade in urothelial cancer (dated by TCRdb to about 2017). Preparation of the library involved the immunoSEQ multiplex PCR assay. Sourced from immuneACCESS, this table was stored by TCRdb with only in-frame sequences that have V and J called. A share of the clones is absent; for the studies checked, an unresolved V gene accounts for under half, and the remainder has no known explanation. This sample comprises 90,000 to 130,000 clones, approximately 90% of them detected only once. The ten largest clones add up to approximately 3.8% of the sample. The sample's time point label is to be understood as: peripheral blood 6 weeks after treatment start. The starting material was PBMCs, obtained around atezolizumab (anti-PD-L1) treatment. Receptors were obtained from a man aged 55 to 69 with urothelial cancer.

This clone was found once. V and J are TRBV5-6 and TRBJ2-7, with 9 bases that match TRBD1. With 2 bases clipped from V and 0 bases from J, the junction kept 3 bases outside the gene matches. The CDR3 length is 15 residues. The V gene's germline CDR1 is SGHDT and CDR2 YYEEEE. CDR3 region: CASSFTGQGSYEQYF. The CDR3 nucleotides read TGTGCCAGCAGCTTCACGGGACAGGGCTCCTACGAGCAGTACTTC.

The rearrangement uses TRBV19 and TRBJ2-1; 10 bases align to TRBD2. Germline values: CDR1 LNHDA, CDR2 SQIVND (reference sequence). V shed 4 bases, J shed 8 bases, and the junction held 8 bases outside the gene matches. The length of the CDR3 is 15 residues. CDR3 DNA: TGTGCCAGTAGTAGGCTAGCGGGAGATGTTGATGAGCAGTTCTTC. Its protein is CASSRLAGDVDEQFF.

The rearrangement links TRBV5-4 to TRBJ2-3; TRBD1 matches at 8 bases. From germline, CDR1 is SGHNT and CDR2 YYREEE (reference sequence). V shed 4 bases, J shed 4 bases, and the junction held 8 bases outside the gene matches. This CDR3 region has 15 residues. CDR3 region: CASSVRTGISDTQYF. DNA of the CDR3: TGTGCCAGCAGCGTGAGGACAGGGATATCAGATACGCAGTATTTT.